This T cell receptor (beta chain) was recorded in a study of breast tumors, draining lymph nodes, adjacent tissues. TCRdb independently ran MiXCR on the multiplex PCR reads; one entry per CDR3 protein. Of just over 30,000 distinct CDR3 sequences listed, approximately 57% are singletons. V gave up 7 bases and J gave up 8 bases, with 10 bases separating them. Germline V gene lookup returns CDR1 DFQATT and CDR2 SNEGSKA (reference sequence). The CDR3 runs 10 residues. V usage is TRBV20-1 and J usage is TRBJ2-3; D ambiguous. This receptor was taken from a female donor with breast cancer. Some clones in this sample may be carry-over from other donors' samples. Specimen: breast tumor tissue. This CDR3 reads CSVAPGTQYF. CDR3 DNA: TGCAGTGTCGCTCCGGGTACGCAGTATTTT.